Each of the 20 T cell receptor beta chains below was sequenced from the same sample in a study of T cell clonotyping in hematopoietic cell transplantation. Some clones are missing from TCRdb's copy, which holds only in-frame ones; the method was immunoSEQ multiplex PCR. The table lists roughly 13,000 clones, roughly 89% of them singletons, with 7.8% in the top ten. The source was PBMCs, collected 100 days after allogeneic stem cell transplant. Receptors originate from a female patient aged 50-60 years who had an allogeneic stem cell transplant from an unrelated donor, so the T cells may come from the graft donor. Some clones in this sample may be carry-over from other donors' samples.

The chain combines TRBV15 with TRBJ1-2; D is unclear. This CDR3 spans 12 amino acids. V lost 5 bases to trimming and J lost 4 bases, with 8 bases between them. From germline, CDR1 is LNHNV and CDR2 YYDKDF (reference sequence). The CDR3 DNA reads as TGTGCCACCAGCGAGGGAACCTATGGCTACACCTTC. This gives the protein CATSEGTYGYTF.

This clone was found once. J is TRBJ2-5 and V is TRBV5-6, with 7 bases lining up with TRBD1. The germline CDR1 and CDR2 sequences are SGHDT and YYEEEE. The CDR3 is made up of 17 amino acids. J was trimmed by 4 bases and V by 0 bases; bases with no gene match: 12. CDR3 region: CASSLDRGRISVETQYF. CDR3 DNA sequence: TGTGCCAGCAGCTTGGACAGGGGCCGAATTTCGGTAGAGACCCAGTACTTC.

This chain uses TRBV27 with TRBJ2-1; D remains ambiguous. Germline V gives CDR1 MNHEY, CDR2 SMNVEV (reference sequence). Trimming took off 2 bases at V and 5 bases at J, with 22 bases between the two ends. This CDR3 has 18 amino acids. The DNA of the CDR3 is TGTGCCAGCAGTTTAAGAGAAGGGCCAGGTCCCCTCCACAATGAGCAGTTCTTC. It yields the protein CASSLREGPGPLHNEQFF.

CDR3 sequence: CASSISSGAYNEQFF. The CDR3 region has the DNA TGTGCCAGTAGTATATCTAGCGGGGCTTACAATGAGCAGTTCTTC. J is TRBJ2-1 and V is TRBV19, with 9 bases lining up with TRBD2. Germline-derived CDR1 and CDR2 are LNHDA and SQIVND (reference sequence). The CDR3 consists of 15 residues. V was clipped by 2 bases and J by 4 bases; unmatched bases: 3.

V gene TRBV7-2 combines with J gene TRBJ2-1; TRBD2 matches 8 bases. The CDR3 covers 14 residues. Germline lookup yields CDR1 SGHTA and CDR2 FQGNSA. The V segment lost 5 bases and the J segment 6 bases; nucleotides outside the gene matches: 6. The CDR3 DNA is TGTGCCAGCAGCGTCGGGGGGGCCCTCAATGAGCAGTTCTTC. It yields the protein CASSVGGALNEQFF. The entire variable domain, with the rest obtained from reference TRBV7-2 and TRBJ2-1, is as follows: GAGVSQSPSNKVTEKGKDVELRCDPISGHTALYWYRQSLGQGLEFLIYFQGNSAPDKSGLPSDRFSAERTGGSVSTLTIQRTQQEDSAVYLCASSVGGALNEQFFGPGTRLTVL.

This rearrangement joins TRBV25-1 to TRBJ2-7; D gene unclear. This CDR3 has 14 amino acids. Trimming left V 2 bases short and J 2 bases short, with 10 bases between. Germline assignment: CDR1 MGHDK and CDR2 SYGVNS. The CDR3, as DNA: TGTGCCAGCAGTGAAAGCACAGTAACCTACGAGCAGTACTTC. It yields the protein CASSESTVTYEQYF.

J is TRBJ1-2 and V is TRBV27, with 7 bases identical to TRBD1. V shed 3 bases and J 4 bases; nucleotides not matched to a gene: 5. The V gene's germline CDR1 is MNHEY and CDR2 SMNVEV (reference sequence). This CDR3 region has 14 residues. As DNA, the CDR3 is TGTGCCAGCAGTTTTCAGGGGGAGGGCTATGGCTACACCTTC. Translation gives CASSFQGEGYGYTF.

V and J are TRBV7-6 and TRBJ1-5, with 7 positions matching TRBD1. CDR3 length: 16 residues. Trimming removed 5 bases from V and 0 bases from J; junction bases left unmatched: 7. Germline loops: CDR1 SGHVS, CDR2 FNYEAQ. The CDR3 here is CASSPGTAYSNQPQHF. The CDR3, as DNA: TGTGCCAGCAGCCCCGGGACAGCGTATAGCAATCAGCCCCAGCATTTT.

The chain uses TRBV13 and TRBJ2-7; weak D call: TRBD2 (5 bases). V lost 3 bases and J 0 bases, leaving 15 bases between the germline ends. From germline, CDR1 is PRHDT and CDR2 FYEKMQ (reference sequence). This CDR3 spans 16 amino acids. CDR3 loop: CASSFAGMGNSYEQYF. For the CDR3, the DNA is TGTGCCAGCAGCTTCGCCGGGATGGGAAACTCCTACGAGCAGTACTTC.

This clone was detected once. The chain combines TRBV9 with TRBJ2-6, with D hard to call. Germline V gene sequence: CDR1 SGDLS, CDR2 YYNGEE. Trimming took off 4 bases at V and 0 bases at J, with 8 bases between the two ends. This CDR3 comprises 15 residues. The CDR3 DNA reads TGTGCCAGCAGCCCCGTATTCTCTGGGGCCAACGTCCTGACTTTC. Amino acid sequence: CASSPVFSGANVLTF.

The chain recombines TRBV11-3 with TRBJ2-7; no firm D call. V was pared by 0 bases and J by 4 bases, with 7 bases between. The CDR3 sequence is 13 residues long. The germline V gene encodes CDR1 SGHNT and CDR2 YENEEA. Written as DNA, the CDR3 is TGTGCCAGCAGCTTAGATTATGGGTACGAGCAGTACTTC. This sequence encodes CASSLDYGYEQYF.

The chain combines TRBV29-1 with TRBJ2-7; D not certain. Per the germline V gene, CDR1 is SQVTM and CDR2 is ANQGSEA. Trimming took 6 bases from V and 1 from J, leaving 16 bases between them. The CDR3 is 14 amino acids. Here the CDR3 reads CSVSGPGVSYEQYF. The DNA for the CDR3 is TGCAGCGTGTCTGGGCCTGGGGTATCCTACGAGCAGTACTTC.

The CDR3 DNA reads TGCAGCGTTGAGGGTCTTGGTGGGGAAAAACTGTTTTTT. Translation gives CSVEGLGGEKLFF. The chain is built from TRBV29-1 and TRBJ1-4; no reliable D call. Between the trimmed V and J ends, which lost 3 bases and 8 bases, there was a span of 13 bases. CDR3 length equals 13 residues. CDR1 is SQVTM, CDR2 ANQGSEA, per germline. Full variable domain (rest looked up from reference TRBV29-1 and TRBJ1-4): SAVISQKPSRDICQRGTSLTIQCQVDSQVTMMFWYRQQPGQSLTLIATANQGSEATYESGFVIDKFPISRPNLTFSTLTVSNMSPEDSSIYLCSVEGLGGEKLFFGSGTQLSVL.

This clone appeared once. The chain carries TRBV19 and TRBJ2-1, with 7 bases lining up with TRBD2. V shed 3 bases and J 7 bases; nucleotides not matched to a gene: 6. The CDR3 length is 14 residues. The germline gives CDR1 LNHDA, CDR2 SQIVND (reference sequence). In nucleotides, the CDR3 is TGTGCCAGTAGTATTGGCAGGGAGGGAAATGAGCAGTTCTTC. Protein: CASSIGREGNEQFF.

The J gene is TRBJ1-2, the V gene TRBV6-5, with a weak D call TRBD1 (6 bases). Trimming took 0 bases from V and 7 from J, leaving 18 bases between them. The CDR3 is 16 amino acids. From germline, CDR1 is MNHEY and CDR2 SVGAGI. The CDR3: CASSYSPRGGAGGYTF. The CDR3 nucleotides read TGTGCCAGCAGTTACTCGCCTCGTGGGGGGGCGGGTGGCTACACCTTC.

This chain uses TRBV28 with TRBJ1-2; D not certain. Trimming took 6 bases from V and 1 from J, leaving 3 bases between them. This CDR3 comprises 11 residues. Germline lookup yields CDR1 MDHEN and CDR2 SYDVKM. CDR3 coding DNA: TGTGCCAGCAGCATTAACTATGGCTACACCTTC. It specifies CASSINYGYTF.

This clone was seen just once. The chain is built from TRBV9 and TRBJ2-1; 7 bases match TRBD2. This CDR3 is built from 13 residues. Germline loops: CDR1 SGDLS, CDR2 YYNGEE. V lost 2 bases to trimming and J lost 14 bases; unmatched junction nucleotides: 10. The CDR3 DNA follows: TGTGCCAGCAGCGTCCTAGCGGTTGATCCCGAGTTCTTC. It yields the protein CASSVLAVDPEFF.

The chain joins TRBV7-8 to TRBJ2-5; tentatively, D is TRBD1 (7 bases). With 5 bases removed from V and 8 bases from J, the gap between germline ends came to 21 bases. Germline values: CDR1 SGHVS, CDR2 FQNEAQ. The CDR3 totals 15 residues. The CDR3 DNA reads TGTGCCAGCAGCCCTAACGGACAGGCCGGGGGAACCCAGTACTTC. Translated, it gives CASSPNGQAGGTQYF.

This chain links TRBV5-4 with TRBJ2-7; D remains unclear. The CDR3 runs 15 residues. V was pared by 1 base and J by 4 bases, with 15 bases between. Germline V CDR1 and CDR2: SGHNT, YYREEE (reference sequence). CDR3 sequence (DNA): TGTGCCAGCAGCTTGCATCCCAGTGCTGGGTACGAGCAGTACTTC. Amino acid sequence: CASSLHPSAGYEQYF.

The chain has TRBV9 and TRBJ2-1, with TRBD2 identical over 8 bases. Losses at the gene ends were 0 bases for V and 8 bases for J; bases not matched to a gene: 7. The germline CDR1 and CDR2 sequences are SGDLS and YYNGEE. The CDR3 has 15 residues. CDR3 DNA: TGTGCCAGCAGCGTAGAGGGACTAGGGGCGCATGAGCAGTTCTTC. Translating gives CASSVEGLGAHEQFF.